This T cell receptor (beta chain) is from a study of blood T cell repertoires in COVID-19. The protocol was immunoSEQ multiplex PCR, while the TCRdb copy is restricted to in-frame clones and leaves out a portion. This table holds a few hundred thousand clones, around 80% found once. Germline V CDR1 and CDR2: MDHEN, SYDVKM. Trimming took 5 bases from V and 1 from J; bases not matched to a gene: 11. This CDR3 spans 19 amino acids. This clone was detected only once. This rearrangement joins TRBV28 to TRBJ2-7; the match to TRBD2 covers 16 bases. The sequenced sample consisted of peripheral blood. The TCR sequence derives from a man between 45 and 60 years old with active or convalescent COVID-19. The CDR3, as DNA: TGTGCCAGCAGTCACAATCCGGGACTAGCGGGGGGGATATCCTACGAGCAGTACGTC. This translates into CASSHNPGLAGGISYEQYV.